The clone carrying this T cell receptor beta chain was detected only once. What it binds is unknown. This sample was taken from a study of T cell responses to AZD1222 COVID-19 vaccine. The table came from immunoSEQ multiplex PCR; TCRdb's copy has only in-frame clones and leaves some out. This table has about 86,000 clones, approximately 89% appearing once. Germline CDR1 is SGHVS and CDR2 is FQNEAQ. The CDR3 length is 16 residues. Trimming removed 0 bases from V and 1 base from J, with 12 bases in between. Overall study findings and caveats: At study baseline, merely six AZD1222 recipients were seropositive.

The chain couples TRBV7-8 to TRBJ1-1, with no clear D. The clonotype was recovered from an adult in good health. The material sequenced was peripheral blood, taken on day 0 of AZD1222 vaccination. The CDR3 loop is CASSLASRHTNTEAFF. CDR3 DNA: TGTGCCAGCAGCTTAGCGAGTAGGCACACGAACACTGAAGCTTTCTTT. Filled out from reference TRBV7-8 and TRBJ1-1, the complete variable domain reads GAGVSQSPRYKVAKRGQDVALRCDPISGHVSLFWYQQALGQGPEFLTYFQNEAQLDKSGLPSDRFFAERPEGSVSTLKIQRTQQEDSAVYLCASSLASRHTNTEAFFGQGTRLTVV.